The T cell receptor (beta chain) described here comes from a study of blood T cells in healthy people across ages. Study observations and caveats: A roughly linear age-dependent decrease characterized TCR beta diversity per million T cells. A strong correlation was seen between TCR beta diversity and naive T cell percentage.

Next came a second PCR, run for about 7 to 12 cycles, which used a sample-barcoded 5' primer along with a J-beta primer mix. Every molecule of cDNA carried a tag from a template-switch adaptor with 12 random nucleotides. In TCRdb, the 5' RACE reads were re-called with MiXCR into one record per CDR3 protein. The data hold roughly 800,000 distinct CDR3 sequences, with nearly 60% observed a single time. As to this clonotype: As yet, its antigen is unknown.

V gave up 2 bases and J gave up 5 bases, with 12 bases separating them. The CDR3 length is 14 residues. CDR1 SGHTA and CDR2 FQGNSA come from the germline V gene. V and J are TRBV7-2 and TRBJ1-1; D is undetermined. Specimen: blood. The sequence was collected from a man in his thirties or forties in good health. CDR3 bases: TGTGCCAGCAGCTTAATGGGGATCGGGACTGAAGCTTTCTTT. The encoded protein is CASSLMGIGTEAFF. The full variable domain, completed using reference TRBV7-2 and TRBJ1-1, is GAGVSQSPSNKVTEKGKDVELRCDPISGHTALYWYRQSLGQGLEFLIYFQGNSAPDKSGLPSDRFSAERTGGSVSTLTIQRTQQEDSAVYLCASSLMGIGTEAFFGQGTRLTVV.